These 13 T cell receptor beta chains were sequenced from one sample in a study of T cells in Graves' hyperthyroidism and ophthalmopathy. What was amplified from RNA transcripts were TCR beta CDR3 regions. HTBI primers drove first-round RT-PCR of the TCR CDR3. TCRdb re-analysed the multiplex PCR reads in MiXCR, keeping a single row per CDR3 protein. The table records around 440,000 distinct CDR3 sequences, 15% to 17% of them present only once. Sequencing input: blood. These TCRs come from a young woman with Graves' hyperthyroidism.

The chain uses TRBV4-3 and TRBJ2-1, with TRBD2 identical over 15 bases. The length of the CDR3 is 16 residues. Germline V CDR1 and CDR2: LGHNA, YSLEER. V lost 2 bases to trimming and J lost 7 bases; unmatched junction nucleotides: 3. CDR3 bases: TGCGCCAGCAGCCAATGGACTAGCGGGGGGGCGAATGAGCAGTTCTTC. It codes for CASSQWTSGGANEQFF.

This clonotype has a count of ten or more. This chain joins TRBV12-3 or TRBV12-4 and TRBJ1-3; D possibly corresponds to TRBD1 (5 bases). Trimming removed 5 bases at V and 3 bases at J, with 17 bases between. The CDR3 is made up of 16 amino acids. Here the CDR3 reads CASSPPPGLGGNTIYF. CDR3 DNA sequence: TGTGCCAGCAGTCCCCCTCCGGGACTCGGTGGAAACACCATATATTTT.

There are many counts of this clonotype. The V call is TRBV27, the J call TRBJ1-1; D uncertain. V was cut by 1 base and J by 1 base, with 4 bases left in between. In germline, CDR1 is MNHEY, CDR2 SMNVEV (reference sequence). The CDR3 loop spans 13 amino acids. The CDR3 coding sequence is TGTGCCAGCAGTTTATTGTGGAACACTGAAGCTTTCTTT. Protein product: CASSLLWNTEAFF.

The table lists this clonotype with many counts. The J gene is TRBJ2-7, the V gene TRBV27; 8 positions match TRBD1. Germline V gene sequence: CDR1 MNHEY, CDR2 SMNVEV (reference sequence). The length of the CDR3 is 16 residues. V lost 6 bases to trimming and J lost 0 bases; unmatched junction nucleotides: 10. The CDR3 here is CASRPSQGAYSYEQYF. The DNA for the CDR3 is TGTGCCAGCAGACCAAGTCAGGGGGCCTACTCCTACGAGCAGTACTTC.

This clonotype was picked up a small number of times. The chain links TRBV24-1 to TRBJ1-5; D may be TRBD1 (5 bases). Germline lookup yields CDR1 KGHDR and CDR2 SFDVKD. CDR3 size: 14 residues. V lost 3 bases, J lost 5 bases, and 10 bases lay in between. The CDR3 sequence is CATSDPLQDQPQHF. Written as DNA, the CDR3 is TGTGCCACCAGTGATCCTCTACAGGATCAGCCCCAGCATTTT.

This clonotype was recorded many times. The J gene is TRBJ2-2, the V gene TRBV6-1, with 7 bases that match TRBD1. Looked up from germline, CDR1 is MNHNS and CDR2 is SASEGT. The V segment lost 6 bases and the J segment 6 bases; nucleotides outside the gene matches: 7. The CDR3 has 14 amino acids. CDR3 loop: CASSLRQGSGELFF. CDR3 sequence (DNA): TGTGCCAGCAGCCTGCGACAGGGATCCGGGGAGCTGTTTTTT.

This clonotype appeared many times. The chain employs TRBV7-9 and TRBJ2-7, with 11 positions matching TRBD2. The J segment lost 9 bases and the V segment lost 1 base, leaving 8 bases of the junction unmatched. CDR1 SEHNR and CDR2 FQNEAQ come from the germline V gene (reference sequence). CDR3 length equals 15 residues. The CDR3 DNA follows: TGTGCCAGCAGCTTAGGGAGACCCGGGACTAGCGGGCAGTACTTC. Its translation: CASSLGRPGTSGQYF.

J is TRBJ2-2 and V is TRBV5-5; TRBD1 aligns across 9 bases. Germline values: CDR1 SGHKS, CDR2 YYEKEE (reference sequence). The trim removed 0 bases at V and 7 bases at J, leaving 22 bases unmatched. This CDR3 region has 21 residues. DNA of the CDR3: TGTGCCAGCAGCTTGGTTAACGGCGAGCCCCGGACAGGGGAGGTTGGCGGGGAGCTGTTTTTT. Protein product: CASSLVNGEPRTGEVGGELFF. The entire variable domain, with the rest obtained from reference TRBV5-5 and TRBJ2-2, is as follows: DAGVTQSPTHLIKTRGQQVTLRCSPISGHKSVSWYQQVLGQGPQFIFQYYEKEERGRGNFPDRFSARQFPNYSSELNVNALLLGDSALYLCASSLVNGEPRTGEVGGELFFGEGSRLTVL.

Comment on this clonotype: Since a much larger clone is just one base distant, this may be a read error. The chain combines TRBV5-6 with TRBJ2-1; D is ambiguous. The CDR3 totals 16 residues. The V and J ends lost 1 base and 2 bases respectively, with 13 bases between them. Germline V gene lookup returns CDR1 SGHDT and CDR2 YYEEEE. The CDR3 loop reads CASSLPMVSPYNEQFF. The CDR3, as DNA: TGTGCCAGCAGCTTGCCGATGGTTTCCCCCTACAATGAGCAGTTCTTC.

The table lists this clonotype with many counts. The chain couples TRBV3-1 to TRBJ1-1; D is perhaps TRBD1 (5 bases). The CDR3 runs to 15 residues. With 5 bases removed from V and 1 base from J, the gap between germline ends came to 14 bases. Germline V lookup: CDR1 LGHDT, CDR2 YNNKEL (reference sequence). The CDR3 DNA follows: TGTGCCAGCAGCATCCCAGGGATAGCGAACACTGAAGCTTTCTTT. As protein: CASSIPGIANTEAFF.

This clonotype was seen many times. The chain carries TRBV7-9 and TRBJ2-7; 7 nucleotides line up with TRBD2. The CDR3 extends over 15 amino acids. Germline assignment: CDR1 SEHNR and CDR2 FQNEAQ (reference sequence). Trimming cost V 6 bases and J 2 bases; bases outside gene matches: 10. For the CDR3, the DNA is TGTGCCAGCAGACCAAGCCTAGCGGTTCCCTACGAGCAGTACTTC. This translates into CASRPSLAVPYEQYF.

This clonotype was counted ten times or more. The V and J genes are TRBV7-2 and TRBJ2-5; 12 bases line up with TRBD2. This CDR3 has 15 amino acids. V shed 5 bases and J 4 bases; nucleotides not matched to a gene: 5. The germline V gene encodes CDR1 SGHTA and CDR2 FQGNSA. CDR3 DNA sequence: TGTGCCAGCAGCGCTAGCGGGGGGGCCGGAGAGACCCAGTACTTC. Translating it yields CASSASGGAGETQYF.

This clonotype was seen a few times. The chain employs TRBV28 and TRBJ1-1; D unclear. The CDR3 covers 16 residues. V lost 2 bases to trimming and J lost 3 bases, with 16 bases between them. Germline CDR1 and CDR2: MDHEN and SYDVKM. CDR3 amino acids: CASSLAGPGRDTEAFF. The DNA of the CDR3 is TGTGCCAGCAGTTTAGCAGGCCCTGGTCGTGACACTGAAGCTTTCTTT.